The 23 T cell receptor beta chains reported below all come from one sample, sequenced in a study of blood T cell repertoires in COVID-19. The table came from immunoSEQ multiplex PCR; TCRdb's copy has only in-frame clones and leaves some out. The sample has approximately 230,000 clones, around 88% seen once. Material for sequencing was peripheral blood. These receptors all come from a woman aged 30 to 39 with COVID-19, enrolled during active disease.

V gene TRBV28 combines with J gene TRBJ1-1, with 7 positions matching TRBD1. The V and J ends lost 10 bases and 0 bases, in that order; junction bases with no gene match: 11. The CDR3 contains 15 residues. CDR1 is MDHEN, CDR2 SYDVKM, per germline. The CDR3 DNA follows: TGTGCCACCGGAGGGTGGGACAGCATGAACACTGAAGCTTTCTTT. Translated, it gives CATGGWDSMNTEAFF.

The chain has TRBV7-9 and TRBJ2-3; 8 bases fit TRBD2. V lost 0 bases to trimming and J lost 2 bases; unmatched junction nucleotides: 4. Germline V gene sequence: CDR1 SEHNR, CDR2 FQNEAQ (reference sequence). The CDR3 is 16 residues long. CDR3 sequence: CASSLAGTRFTDTQYF. Written as DNA, the CDR3 is TGTGCCAGCAGCTTAGCTGGGACTAGATTCACAGATACGCAGTATTTT. The full variable domain, in which reference TRBV7-9 and TRBJ2-3 provide the parts outside the CDR3, is DTGVSQNPRHKITKRGQNVTFRCDPISEHNRLYWYRQTLGQGPEFLTYFQNEAQLEKSRLLSDRFSAERPKGSFSTLEIQRTEQGDSAMYLCASSLAGTRFTDTQYFGPGTRLTVL.

J is TRBJ1-4 and V is TRBV28, with 10 bases identical to TRBD1. The CDR3 length is 15 residues. The V and J ends lost 8 bases and 6 bases, in that order; junction bases with no gene match: 9. In germline, CDR1 is MDHEN, CDR2 SYDVKM. The CDR3 here is CASGRQGAVYEKLFF. For the CDR3, the DNA is TGTGCCAGCGGAAGACAGGGGGCCGTTTATGAAAAACTGTTTTTT.

The chain has TRBV21-1 and TRBJ2-3; TRBD2, the table's D call, lacks a check against the DNA. TRBV21-1 is recorded as a pseudogene. The CDR3 has 17 residues. CDR3 coding DNA: TGTGCCAGCAGCAAAGATGAGCCGGGAGGGCCGCCAGATACGCAGTATTTT. It specifies CASSKDEPGGPPDTQYF.

The chain uses TRBV11-2 and TRBJ2-2; 12 positions agree with TRBD2. V was clipped by 1 base and J by 1 base; unmatched bases: 4. The CDR3 spans 18 residues. From germline, CDR1 is SGHAT and CDR2 FQNNGV. CDR3 coding DNA: TGTGCCAGCAGCTTAGGGGTACTAGCGGGAGGGAACACCGGGGAGCTGTTTTTT. This sequence encodes CASSLGVLAGGNTGELFF.

This clone was seen a few times. The rearrangement joins TRBV30 to TRBJ1-2; TRBD1 agrees at 7 bases. Trimming cost V 6 bases and J 8 bases; bases outside gene matches: 15. CDR3 length: 14 amino acids. Germline CDR1 GTSNPN, CDR2 SVGIG (reference sequence). CDR3 in amino acids: CACTSGQSAGGYTF. CDR3 nucleotides: TGTGCCTGTACCTCGGGACAGTCTGCGGGGGGCTACACCTTC.

This clone occurred once. The rearrangement joins TRBV11-1 to TRBJ1-1, with D maybe TRBD1 (5 bases). V dropped 3 bases and J dropped 7 bases, with 6 bases sitting between them. Germline loops: CDR1 SGHAT, CDR2 FQDESV (reference sequence). The CDR3 sequence is 11 residues long. CDR3 residues: CASSFDSEAFF. DNA of the CDR3: TGTGCCAGCAGCTTCGACAGTGAAGCTTTCTTT.

The genes are TRBV7-2 and TRBJ2-3; D might be TRBD2 (5 bases). CDR3 size: 14 residues. Per the germline V gene, CDR1 is SGHTA and CDR2 is FQGNSA. V was clipped by 7 bases and J by 0 bases, with 11 bases between them. For the CDR3, the DNA is TGTGCCAGCACCCGGAGCGGCAGCACAGATACGCAGTATTTT. It translates to CASTRSGSTDTQYF.

This clone was picked up a small number of times. CDR3 amino acids: CASSRDRDGCQPQHF. For the CDR3, the DNA is TGTGCCAGCAGCCGCGACAGGGATGGTTGTCAGCCCCAGCATTTT. This sequence joins TRBV21-1 and TRBJ1-5; the table's D call, TRBD1, has no DNA check behind it. TRBV21-1 is assigned pseudogene status. CDR3 length: 15 amino acids.

This clone was observed a few times. The V call is TRBV19, the J call TRBJ2-1; D possibly corresponds to TRBD2 (6 bases). Trimming cost V 5 bases and J 0 bases, with 11 bases left between them. This CDR3 is 15 amino acids long. Germline CDR1 reads LNHDA; CDR2 reads SQIVND (reference sequence). DNA for the CDR3: TGTGCCAGTAGTCTTAGCGGTAGCTCCTACAATGAGCAGTTCTTC. Translated: CASSLSGSSYNEQFF.

The chain links TRBV6-2 or TRBV6-3 to TRBJ1-1; 7 positions agree with TRBD1. The CDR3 totals 15 residues. V shed 5 bases, J shed 0 bases, and the junction held 6 bases outside the gene matches. Germline V lookup: CDR1 MNHEY, CDR2 SVGEGT. The CDR3 DNA follows: TGTGCCAGCAGTAGGGGGACAGACCTGAACACTGAAGCTTTCTTT. This gives the protein CASSRGTDLNTEAFF.

This rearrangement joins TRBV2 to TRBJ2-2; D may be TRBD2 (5 bases). The CDR3 extends over 15 amino acids. CDR1 SNHLY and CDR2 FYNNEI come from the germline V gene. Trimming stripped 5 bases from V and 3 bases from J, with 13 bases between. CDR3 residues: CASSPRTQDTGELFF. In DNA, the CDR3 is TGTGCCAGCAGTCCCCGGACTCAGGACACCGGGGAGCTGTTTTTT.

This clone was detected only once. This rearrangement joins TRBV2 to TRBJ2-7; 12 nucleotides match TRBD2. This CDR3 is built from 15 residues. V lost 6 bases, J lost 5 bases, and 8 bases stayed unmatched. Germline loops: CDR1 SNHLY, CDR2 FYNNEI. CDR3 loop: CASSPRTSGTDEQYV. In DNA, the CDR3 is TGTGCCAGCAGCCCTCGGACTAGCGGGACGGACGAGCAGTACGTC.

The genes are TRBV24-1 and TRBJ1-1; D may be TRBD1 (6 bases). The CDR3 runs 15 residues. Trimming took off 10 bases at V and 4 bases at J, with 21 bases between the two ends. Germline loops: CDR1 KGHDR, CDR2 SFDVKD. This chain's CDR3 is CATEKRGGGVTEAFF. As DNA, the CDR3 is TGTGCCACAGAGAAACGAGGAGGGGGGGTCACTGAAGCTTTCTTT.

This clone came up a few times. The chain couples TRBV10-1 to TRBJ2-7; TRBD1 matches 8 bases. Germline V gene data show CDR1 as WNHNN and CDR2 as SYGVQD (reference sequence). This CDR3 has 15 amino acids. V gave up 6 bases and J gave up 5 bases; unmatched junction bases: 12. The CDR3 DNA reads TGCGCCAGCAGCGATCCTCGGACAGGGAAGGACGAGCAGTACTTC. Translating gives CASSDPRTGKDEQYF.

The chain carries TRBV10-2 and TRBJ1-1; 7 bases fit TRBD1. The trim removed 2 bases at V and 0 bases at J, leaving 6 bases unmatched. The CDR3 runs to 16 residues. Germline V gene sequence: CDR1 WSHSY, CDR2 SAAADI. The CDR3 sequence is CASSEEGAQMNTEAFF. The CDR3 DNA reads TGCGCCAGCAGTGAGGAGGGGGCCCAAATGAACACTGAAGCTTTCTTT.

This clone was picked up a small number of times. This rearrangement joins TRBV6-6 to TRBJ1-3; the D gene is possibly TRBD1 (5 bases). The CDR3 consists of 16 residues. In germline, CDR1 is MNHNY, CDR2 SVGAGI (reference sequence). Trimming left V 6 bases short and J 4 bases short, with 19 bases between. The CDR3 loop reads CASSWVGRGSGNTIYF. CDR3 nucleotide sequence: TGTGCCAGCAGCTGGGTGGGGAGGGGTAGCGGAAACACCATATATTTT.

The chain links TRBV3-1 (or the pseudogene TRBV3-2) to TRBJ2-7; 9 bases map to TRBD2. J lost 4 bases, V lost 4 bases, and 5 bases had no gene match. CDR1 and CDR2 (germline): LGHDT, YNNKEL (reference sequence). The CDR3 runs to 14 residues. The CDR3 DNA reads as TGTGCCAGCAGCCTTGGTAGCGGGGGTTACGAGCAGTACTTC. This encodes CASSLGSGGYEQYF.

The rearrangement uses TRBV5-1 and TRBJ2-2; D may be TRBD2 (6 bases). V was shortened by 0 bases and J by 0 bases, with 9 bases between the two germline ends. From germline, CDR1 is SGHRS and CDR2 YFSETQ. CDR3 length equals 16 residues. The CDR3 here is CASSLALAPNTGELFF. The DNA for the CDR3 is TGCGCCAGCAGCTTGGCCCTAGCGCCGAACACCGGGGAGCTGTTTTTT.

Here the CDR3 DNA reads TGTGCCAGCAGATCCCGTGGCGGGGGGTATACTCCGAACACCGGGGAGCTGTTTTTT. Its protein product is CASRSRGGGYTPNTGELFF. The chain uses TRBV27 and TRBJ2-2, with TRBD2 matching 8 bases. J lost 0 bases, V lost 6 bases, and 15 bases had no gene match. CDR3 length: 19 amino acids. CDR1 and CDR2 (germline): MNHEY, SMNVEV (reference sequence).

V gene TRBV4-2 combines with J gene TRBJ2-7, with D tentatively TRBD1 (5 bases). CDR3 length: 12 residues. The V end lost 4 bases, the J end lost 5 bases, and 9 bases lay between the germline ends. Germline assignment: CDR1 LGHNA and CDR2 YNFKEQ. The CDR3 reads CASSPRADEQYF. The CDR3 nucleotides read TGTGCCAGCAGCCCCAGGGCGGACGAGCAGTACTTC.

The genes are TRBV6-5 and TRBJ2-3; D is unresolved. Germline V gives CDR1 MNHEY, CDR2 SVGAGI. This CDR3 spans 14 amino acids. V lost 5 bases and J lost 2, with 11 bases in between. CDR3 sequence: CASSPRVVTDTQYF. In DNA, the CDR3 is TGTGCCAGCAGTCCCCGGGTGGTCACAGATACGCAGTATTTT.

The chain combines TRBV19 with TRBJ1-1; tentative D call: TRBD1 (5 bases). The V gene's germline CDR1 is LNHDA and CDR2 SQIVND (reference sequence). The CDR3 has 14 residues. V lost 7 bases and J lost 0, with 12 bases in between. The CDR3 nucleotides are TGTGCCAGTACCACAGACAGAATGAACACTGAAGCTTTCTTT. This encodes CASTTDRMNTEAFF.